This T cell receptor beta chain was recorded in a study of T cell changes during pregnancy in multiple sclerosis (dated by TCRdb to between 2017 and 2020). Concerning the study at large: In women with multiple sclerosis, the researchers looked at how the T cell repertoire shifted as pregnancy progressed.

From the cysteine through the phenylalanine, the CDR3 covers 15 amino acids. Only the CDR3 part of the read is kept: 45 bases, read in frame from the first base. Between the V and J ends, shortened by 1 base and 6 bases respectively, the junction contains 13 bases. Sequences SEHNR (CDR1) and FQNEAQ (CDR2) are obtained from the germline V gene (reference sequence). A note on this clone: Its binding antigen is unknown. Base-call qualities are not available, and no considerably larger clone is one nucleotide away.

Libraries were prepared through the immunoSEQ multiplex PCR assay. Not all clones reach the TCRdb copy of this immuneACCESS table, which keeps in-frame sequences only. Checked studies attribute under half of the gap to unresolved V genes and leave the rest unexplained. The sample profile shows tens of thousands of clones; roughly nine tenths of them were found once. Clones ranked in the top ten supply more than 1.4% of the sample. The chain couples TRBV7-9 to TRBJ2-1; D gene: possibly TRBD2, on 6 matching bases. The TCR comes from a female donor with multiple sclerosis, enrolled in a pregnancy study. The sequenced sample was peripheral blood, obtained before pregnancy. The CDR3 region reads CASSLGRLGLNEQFF. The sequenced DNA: TGTGCCAGCAGCTTAGGACGATTGGGACTCAATGAGCAGTTCTTC.